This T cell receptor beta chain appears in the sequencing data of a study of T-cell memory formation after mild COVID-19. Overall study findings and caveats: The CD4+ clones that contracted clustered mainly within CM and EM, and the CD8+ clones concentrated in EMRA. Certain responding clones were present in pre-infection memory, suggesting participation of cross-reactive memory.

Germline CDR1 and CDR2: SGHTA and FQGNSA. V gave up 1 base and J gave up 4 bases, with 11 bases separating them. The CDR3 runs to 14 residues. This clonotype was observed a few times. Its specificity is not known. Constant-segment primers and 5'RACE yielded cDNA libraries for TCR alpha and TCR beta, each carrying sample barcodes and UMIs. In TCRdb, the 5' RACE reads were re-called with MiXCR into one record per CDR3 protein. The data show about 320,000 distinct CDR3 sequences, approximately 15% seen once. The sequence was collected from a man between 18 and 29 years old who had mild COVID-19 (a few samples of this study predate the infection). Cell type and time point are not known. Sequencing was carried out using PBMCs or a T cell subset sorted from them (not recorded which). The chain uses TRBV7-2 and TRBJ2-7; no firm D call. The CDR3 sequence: CASSLDPGPYEQYV. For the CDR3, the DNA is TGTGCCAGCAGCTTAGACCCCGGCCCTTACGAGCAGTACGTC.